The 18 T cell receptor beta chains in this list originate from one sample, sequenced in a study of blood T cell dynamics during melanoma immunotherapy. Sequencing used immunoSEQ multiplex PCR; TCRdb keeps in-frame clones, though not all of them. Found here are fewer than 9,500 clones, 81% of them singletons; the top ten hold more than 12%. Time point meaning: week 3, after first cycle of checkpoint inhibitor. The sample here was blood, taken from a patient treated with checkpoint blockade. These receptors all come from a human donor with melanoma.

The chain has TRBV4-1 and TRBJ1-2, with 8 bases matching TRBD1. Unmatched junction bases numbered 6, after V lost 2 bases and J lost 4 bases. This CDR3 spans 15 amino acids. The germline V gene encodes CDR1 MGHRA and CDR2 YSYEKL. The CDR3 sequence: CASSQTQGAGYGYTF. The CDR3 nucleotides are TGCGCCAGCAGCCAAACTCAGGGGGCTGGCTATGGCTACACCTTC.

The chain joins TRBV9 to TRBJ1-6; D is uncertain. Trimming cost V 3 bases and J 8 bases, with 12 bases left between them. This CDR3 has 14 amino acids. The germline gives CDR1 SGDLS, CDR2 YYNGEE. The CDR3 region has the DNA TGTGCCAGCAGCGCCCAAAATCGCGATTCACCCCTCCACTTT. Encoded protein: CASSAQNRDSPLHF.

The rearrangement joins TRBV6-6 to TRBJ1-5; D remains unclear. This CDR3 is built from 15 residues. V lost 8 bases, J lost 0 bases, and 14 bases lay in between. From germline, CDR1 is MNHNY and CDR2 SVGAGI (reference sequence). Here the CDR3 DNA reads TGTGCCAGCCTAGCGCAATCTAATAGCAATCAGCCCCAGCATTTT. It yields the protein CASLAQSNSNQPQHF.

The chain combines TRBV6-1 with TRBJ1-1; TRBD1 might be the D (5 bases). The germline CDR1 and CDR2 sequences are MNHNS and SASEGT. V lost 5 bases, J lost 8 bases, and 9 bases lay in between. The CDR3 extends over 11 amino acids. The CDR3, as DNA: TGTGCCAGCAGTTCTCAGGGAGAAGCTTTCTTT. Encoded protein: CASSSQGEAFF.

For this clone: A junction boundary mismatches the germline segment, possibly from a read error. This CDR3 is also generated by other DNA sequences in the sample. This chain's CDR3 is CASSEAGGQGYEKLFF. Written as DNA, the CDR3 is TGTGCCAGCAGCGAAGCGGGGGGGCAGGGTTATGAAAAACTGTTTTTT. V gene TRBV2 combines with J gene TRBJ1-4; possible D gene TRBD1, 6 bases. Germline-derived CDR1 and CDR2 are SNHLY and FYNNEI. The CDR3 has 16 amino acids.

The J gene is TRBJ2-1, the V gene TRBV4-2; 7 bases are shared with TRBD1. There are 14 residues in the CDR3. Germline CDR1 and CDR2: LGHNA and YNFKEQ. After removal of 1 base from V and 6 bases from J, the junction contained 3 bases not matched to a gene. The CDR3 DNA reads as TGTGCCAGCAGCCAAGTTGGGACAGTCAATGAGCAGTTCTTC. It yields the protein CASSQVGTVNEQFF.

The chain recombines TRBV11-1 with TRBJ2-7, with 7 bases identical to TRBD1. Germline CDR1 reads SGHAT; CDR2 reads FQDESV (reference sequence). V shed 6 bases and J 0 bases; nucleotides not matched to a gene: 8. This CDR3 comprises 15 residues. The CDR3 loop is CASSFLQGSSYEQYF. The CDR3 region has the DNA TGTGCCAGCAGTTTCTTACAGGGGAGCTCCTACGAGCAGTACTTC. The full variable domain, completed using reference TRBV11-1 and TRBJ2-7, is EAEVAQSPRYKITEKSQAVAFWCDPISGHATLYWYRQILGQGPELLVQFQDESVVDDSQLPKDRFSAERLKGVDSTLKIQPAELGDSAMYLCASSFLQGSSYEQYFGPGTRLTVT.

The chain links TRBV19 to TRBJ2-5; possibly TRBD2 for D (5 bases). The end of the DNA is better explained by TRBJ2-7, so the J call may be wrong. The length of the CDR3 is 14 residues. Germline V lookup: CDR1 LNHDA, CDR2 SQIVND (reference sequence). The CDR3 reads CASSIVGSSYEQYF. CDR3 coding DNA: TGTGCCAGTAGTATAGTTGGGAGCTCCTACGAGCAGTACTTC.

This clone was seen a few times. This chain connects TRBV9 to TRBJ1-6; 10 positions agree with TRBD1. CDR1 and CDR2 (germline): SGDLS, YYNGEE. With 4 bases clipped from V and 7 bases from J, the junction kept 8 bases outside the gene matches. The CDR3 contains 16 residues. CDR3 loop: CASSSLTGGANSPLHF. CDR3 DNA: TGTGCCAGCAGCTCCCTGACAGGGGGCGCGAATTCACCCCTCCACTTT.

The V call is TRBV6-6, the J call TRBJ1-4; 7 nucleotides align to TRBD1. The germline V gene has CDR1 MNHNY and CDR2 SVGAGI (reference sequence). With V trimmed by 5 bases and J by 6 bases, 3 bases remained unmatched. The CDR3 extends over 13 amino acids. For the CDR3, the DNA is TGTGCCAGCAGTAAGACAGGGTATGAAAAACTGTTTTTT. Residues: CASSKTGYEKLFF.

The CDR3 nucleotides read TGTGCCAGTAGTAGGCACGACAGGGTACCTGGCAATCAGCCCCAGCATTTT. It is translated as CASSRHDRVPGNQPQHF. The V gene is TRBV19, the J gene TRBJ1-5; TRBD1 aligns across 7 bases. CDR1 and CDR2 (germline): LNHDA, SQIVND (reference sequence). The length of the CDR3 is 17 residues. J was trimmed by 2 bases and V by 4 bases; bases with no gene match: 11.

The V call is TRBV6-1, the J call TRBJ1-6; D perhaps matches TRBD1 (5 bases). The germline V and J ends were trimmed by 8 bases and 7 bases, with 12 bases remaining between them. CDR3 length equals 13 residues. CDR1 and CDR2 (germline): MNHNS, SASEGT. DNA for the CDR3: TGTGCCAGCGATGGACGGGGGAATTCACCCCTCCACTTT. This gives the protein CASDGRGNSPLHF.

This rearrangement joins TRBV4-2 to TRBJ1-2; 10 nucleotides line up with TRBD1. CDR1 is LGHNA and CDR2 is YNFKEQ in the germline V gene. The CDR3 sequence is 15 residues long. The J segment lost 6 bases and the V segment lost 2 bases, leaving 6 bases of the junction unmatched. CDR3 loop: CASSQSGQGDDGYTF. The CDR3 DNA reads TGTGCCAGCAGCCAATCAGGACAGGGGGACGATGGCTACACCTTC.

The DNA of the CDR3 is TGCGCCAGCAGCCAGTACGCAGGGGACTACAATGAAAAACTGTTTTTT. Translation: CASSQYAGDYNEKLFF. This chain joins TRBV4-1 and TRBJ1-4, with TRBD1 as a possible D gene (6 bases). CDR3 size: 16 residues. CDR1 MGHRA and CDR2 YSYEKL come from the germline V gene. The germline V and J ends were trimmed by 3 bases and 5 bases, with 16 bases remaining between them.

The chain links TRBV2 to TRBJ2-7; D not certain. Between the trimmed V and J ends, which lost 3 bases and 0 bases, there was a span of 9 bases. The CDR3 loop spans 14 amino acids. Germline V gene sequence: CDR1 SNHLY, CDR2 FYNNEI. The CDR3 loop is CASSERETSYEQYF. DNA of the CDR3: TGTGCCAGCAGTGAGCGTGAGACCTCCTACGAGCAGTACTTC.

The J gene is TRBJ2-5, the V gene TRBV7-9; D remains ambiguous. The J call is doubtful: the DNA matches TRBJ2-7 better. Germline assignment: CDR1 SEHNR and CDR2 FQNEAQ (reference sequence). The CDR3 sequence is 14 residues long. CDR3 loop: CASSFYSPTYEQYF. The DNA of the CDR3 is TGTGCCAGCAGCTTCTACTCACCGACCTACGAGCAGTACTTC.

DNA of the CDR3: TGTGCCAGCAGCGTCACAGGGGTGGAGACCCAGTACTTC. It is translated as CASSVTGVETQYF. The chain has TRBV7-3 and TRBJ2-5; 7 positions agree with TRBD1. V shed 5 bases and J 5 bases; nucleotides not matched to a gene: 5. The CDR3 is made up of 13 amino acids. Germline CDR1 and CDR2: SGHTA and FQGTGA.

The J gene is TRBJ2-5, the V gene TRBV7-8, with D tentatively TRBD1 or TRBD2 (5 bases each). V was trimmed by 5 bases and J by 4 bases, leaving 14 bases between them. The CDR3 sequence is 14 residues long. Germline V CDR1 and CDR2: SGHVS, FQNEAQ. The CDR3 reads CASSAGTVGETQYF. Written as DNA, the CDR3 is TGTGCCAGCAGCGCCGGGACGGTCGGAGAGACCCAGTACTTC. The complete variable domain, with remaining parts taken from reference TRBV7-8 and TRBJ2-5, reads GAGVSQSPRYKVAKRGQDVALRCDPISGHVSLFWYQQALGQGPEFLTYFQNEAQLDKSGLPSDRFFAERPEGSVSTLKIQRTQQEDSAVYLCASSAGTVGETQYFGPGTRLLVL.